The source of this T cell receptor beta chain is a study of T cell repertoires in cytomegalovirus infection. Study information: Public TCR beta signatures indicated both CMV infection and matching HLA type.

To note about this clonotype: Its antigen is not known.

CDR1 SGHTA and CDR2 FQGTGA come from the germline V gene. The V gene lost 1 base and the J gene lost 1 base, with 13 bases spanning the gap. The CDR3 covers 16 residues. TCRdb re-analysed the reads in MiXCR, keeping a single row per CDR3 protein. Among around 900,000 distinct CDR3 sequences, around 32% were seen once, and the ten largest hold roughly 13%. The chain couples TRBV7-3 to TRBJ1-2, with D possibly TRBD1 on 6 matching bases. The receptor comes from a human donor in good health (CMV status not recorded). Some clones in this sample may be carry-over from other donors' samples. Here the sequenced sample was cultured CD8+ T cells from PBMCs, taken from culture after CMV antigen stimulation. CDR3: CASSLMVGGLNYGYTF. The CDR3 DNA is TGTGCCAGCAGCTTAATGGTCGGGGGCCTTAACTATGGCTACACCTTC.